The source of this TCR beta chain is a study of blood T cell repertoires in COVID-19. Background on the study: Collection of acute and convalescent COVID-19 samples took place in the United States, Italy and Spain.

As handled by the study authors: Estimated nucleated cell counts came from reference gene primer amplification. Here immunoSEQ multiplex PCR was the method, and the copy in TCRdb shows in-frame clones only, minus some. Clone size and V and J calls were adopted from that table, with D and trimming inferred from the DNA. The sample lists 250,000 or so clones, 85% occurring once. The specimen was peripheral blood. The TCR originated in a woman aged 55-70 years with active or convalescent COVID-19.

This CDR3 reads CASSRRDRDNTGELFF. The CDR3 region has the DNA TGTGCCAGCAGTCGGCGGGACAGGGATAACACCGGGGAGCTGTTTTTT. The chain joins TRBV27 to TRBJ2-2; 9 nucleotides align to TRBD1. The CDR3 covers 16 residues. Germline CDR1 is MNHEY and CDR2 is SMNVEV (reference sequence). The V segment lost 5 bases and the J segment 2 bases; nucleotides outside the gene matches: 6.